This T cell receptor (beta chain) emerged from a study of vaccination and CD4 T cells after COVID-19. Whole-study context: Two Hispanic individuals were among six male and four female convalescent patients. Overlapping spike peptides from SARS-CoV-2, HCoV-NL63, HCoV-OC43 and HCoV-229E served to stimulate the cells.

Study results and caveats: The median count of SARS-CoV-2-reactive clonotypes rose from 21 to 38, not significantly.

Documented treatment: roughly 10-day PBMC culture with coronavirus spike peptide pools or control peptides (ViraFEST assay). Peptide-pool expansion of antigen-specific T cells preceded TCR sequencing in ViraFEST. The CDR3 runs 14 residues. Germline assignment: CDR1 MGHRA and CDR2 YSYEKL. The ends lost 4 bases at V and 7 bases at J; junction bases unmatched: 5. With respect to this clonotype: What it binds is unknown.

Scientists ran DNA taken from cultured CD4+ T cells through the Oncomine TCR Beta short-read assay for sequencing. Using its own MiXCR run on the PCR reads, TCRdb lists one record per CDR3 protein. The data show about 13,000 distinct CDR3 sequences, around 58% seen once. The clonotype comes from a human donor who had recovered from COVID-19. The sequencing input was CD4+ T cells from blood, cultured in vitro. The gene calls are TRBV4-1 and TRBJ2-7; 12 nucleotides agree with TRBD1. CDR3 bases: TGCGCCAGCAGCCCCGGGACAGGGGGCCGGGAGCAGTACTTC. This codes for CASSPGTGGREQYF.